This T cell receptor (beta chain) was obtained from a study of control samples from healthy donors and cancer patients (dated by TCRdb to the early 2020s). This clone occurred once. Its binding antigen is unknown. Base qualities are not at hand, and no much larger clone is one base apart. The CDR3 holds 12 amino acids from the cysteine to the phenylalanine. Here the CDR3 DNA is all that survives: 36 bases in frame from base 1. CDR1 and CDR2 are drawn from the germline V gene (reference sequence): SEHNR, FQNEAQ. V is clipped by 5 bases and J by 6 bases, and the sequence between their germline boundaries is 7 bases long. Library prep was done by the immunoSEQ multiplex PCR assay. TCRdb provides this immuneACCESS table in a form limited to in-frame rearrangements. Some clones are lacking; in checked studies, under half of them reflect an unresolved V gene, and why the rest are absent is not known. The table for this sample lists tens of thousands of clones; roughly nine tenths of them were counted only once. Approximately 7.6% of the sample goes to the ten largest clones.

The origin of this receptor is a woman aged 55-70 years in good health. The sequence is built from TRBV7-9 and TRBJ2-2, with no reliable assignment of the D segment. The source material was blood. The DNA sequence is TGTGCCAGCAGCAACAGACCCGGGGAGCTGTTTTTT. It specifies CASSNRPGELFF.